This T cell receptor (beta chain) stems from a study of T cell repertoires in cytomegalovirus infection. On the study more broadly: Peptides in the study included HLA-C-restricted and HLA-B-restricted CMV epitopes. CMV infection together with matching HLA type was indicated by public TCR beta signatures.

TCRdb recomputed calls from the reads with MiXCR, one row per CDR3 protein. The sample carries some 350,000 distinct CDR3 sequences, 25% to 35% recorded once. A remark on this clonotype: What it binds is not known.

Findings of the study overall: CMV-specific TCR beta clonotypes restricted by HLA-C dominated the ex vivo response.

The CDR3 consists of 16 residues. Germline V CDR1 and CDR2: SGHAT, FQDESV (reference sequence). V dropped 6 bases and J dropped 3 bases, with 19 bases sitting between them. This chain links TRBV11-1 with TRBJ2-3, with a possible D match to TRBD1 (5 bases). The TCR originated in a human donor in good health (CMV status not recorded). Some clones in this sample may be carry-over from other donors' samples. The sequenced sample was cultured PBMCs, obtained from culture after CMV antigen stimulation. The CDR3 sequence: CASSPRGVWSTDTQYF. The DNA for the CDR3 is TGTGCCAGCAGTCCAAGGGGCGTTTGGTCTACAGATACGCAGTATTTT.